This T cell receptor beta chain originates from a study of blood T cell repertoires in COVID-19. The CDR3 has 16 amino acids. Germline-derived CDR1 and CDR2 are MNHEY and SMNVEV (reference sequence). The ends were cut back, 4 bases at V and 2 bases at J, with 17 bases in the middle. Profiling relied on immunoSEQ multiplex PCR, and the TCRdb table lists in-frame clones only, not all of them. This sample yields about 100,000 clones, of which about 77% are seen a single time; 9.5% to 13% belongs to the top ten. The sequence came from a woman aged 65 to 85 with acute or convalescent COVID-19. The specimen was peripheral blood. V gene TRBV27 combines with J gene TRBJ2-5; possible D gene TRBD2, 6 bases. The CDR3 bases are TGTGCCAGCAGTTCCCCTAGCGTAACCCATCAAGAGACCCAGTACTTC. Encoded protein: CASSSPSVTHQETQYF.